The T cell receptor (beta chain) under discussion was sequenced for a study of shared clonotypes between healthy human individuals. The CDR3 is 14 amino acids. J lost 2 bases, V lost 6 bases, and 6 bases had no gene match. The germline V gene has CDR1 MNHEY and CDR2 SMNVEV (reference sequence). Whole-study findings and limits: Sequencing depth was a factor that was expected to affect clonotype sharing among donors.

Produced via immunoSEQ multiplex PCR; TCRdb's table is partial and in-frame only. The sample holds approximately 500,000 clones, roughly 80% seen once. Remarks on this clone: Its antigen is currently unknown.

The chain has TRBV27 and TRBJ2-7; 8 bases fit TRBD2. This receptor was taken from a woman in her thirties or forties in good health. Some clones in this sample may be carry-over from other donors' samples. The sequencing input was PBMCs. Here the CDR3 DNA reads TGTGCCAGCAGGAAACTAGCGGCACCCTACGAGCAGTACTTC. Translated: CASRKLAAPYEQYF.